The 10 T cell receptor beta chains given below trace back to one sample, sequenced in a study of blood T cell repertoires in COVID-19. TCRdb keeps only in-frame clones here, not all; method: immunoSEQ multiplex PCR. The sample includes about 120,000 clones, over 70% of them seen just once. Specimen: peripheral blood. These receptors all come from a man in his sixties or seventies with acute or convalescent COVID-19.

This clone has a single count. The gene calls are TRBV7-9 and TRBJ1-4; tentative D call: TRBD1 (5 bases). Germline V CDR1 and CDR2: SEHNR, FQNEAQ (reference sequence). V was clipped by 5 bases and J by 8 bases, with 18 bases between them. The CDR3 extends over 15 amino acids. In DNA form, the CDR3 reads TGTGCCAGCAGCCCCTCGGGCGGGGCAGAGGAAAAACTGTTTTTT. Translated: CASSPSGGAEEKLFF.

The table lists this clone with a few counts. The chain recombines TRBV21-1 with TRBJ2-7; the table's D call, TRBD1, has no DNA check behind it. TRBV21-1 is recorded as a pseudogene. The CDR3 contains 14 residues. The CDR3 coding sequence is TGTGCCAGCAGCGGACAGGGAATTTCGTACGAGCAGTACTTC. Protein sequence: CASSGQGISYEQYF.

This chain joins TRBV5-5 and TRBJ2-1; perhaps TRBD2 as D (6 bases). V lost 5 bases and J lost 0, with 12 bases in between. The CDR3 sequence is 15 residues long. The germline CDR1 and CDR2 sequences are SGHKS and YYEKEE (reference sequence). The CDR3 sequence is CASREGLTSYNEQFF. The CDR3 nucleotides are TGTGCCAGCAGGGAGGGGTTAACCTCCTACAATGAGCAGTTCTTC.

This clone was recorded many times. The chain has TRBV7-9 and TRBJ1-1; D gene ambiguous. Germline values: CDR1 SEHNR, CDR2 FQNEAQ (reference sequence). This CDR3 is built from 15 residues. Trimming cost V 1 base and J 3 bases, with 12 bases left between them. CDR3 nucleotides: TGTGCCAGCAGCTTAGGGTTGACGGGTGACACTGAAGCTTTCTTT. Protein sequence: CASSLGLTGDTEAFF.

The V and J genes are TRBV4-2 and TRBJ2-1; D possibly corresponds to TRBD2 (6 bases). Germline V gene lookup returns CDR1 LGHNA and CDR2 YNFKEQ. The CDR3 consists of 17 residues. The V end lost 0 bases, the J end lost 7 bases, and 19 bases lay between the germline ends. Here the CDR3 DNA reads TGTGCCAGCAGCCAAGACGCCGGCAGTCTGGCGGGGAATGAGCAGTTCTTC. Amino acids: CASSQDAGSLAGNEQFF.

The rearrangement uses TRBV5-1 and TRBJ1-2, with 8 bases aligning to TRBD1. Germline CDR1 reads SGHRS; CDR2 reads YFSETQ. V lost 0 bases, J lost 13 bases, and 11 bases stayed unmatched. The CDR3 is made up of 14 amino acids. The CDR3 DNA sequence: TGCGCCAGCAGCTTGGAAGCAGGGGGCCACTTCGTCACCTTC. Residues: CASSLEAGGHFVTF.

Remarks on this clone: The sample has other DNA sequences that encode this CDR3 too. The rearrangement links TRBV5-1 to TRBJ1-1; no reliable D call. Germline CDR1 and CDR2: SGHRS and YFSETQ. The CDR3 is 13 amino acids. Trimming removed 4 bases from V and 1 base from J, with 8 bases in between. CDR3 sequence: CASSPTPNTEAFF. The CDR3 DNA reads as TGCGCCAGCAGCCCCACACCGAACACTGAAGCTTTCTTT.

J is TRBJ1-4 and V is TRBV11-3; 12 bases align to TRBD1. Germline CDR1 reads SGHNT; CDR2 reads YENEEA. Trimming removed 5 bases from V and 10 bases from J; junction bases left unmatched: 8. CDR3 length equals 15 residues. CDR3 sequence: CASSQAGTGGSKLFF. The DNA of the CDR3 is TGTGCCAGCAGCCAGGCCGGGACAGGGGGCTCAAAACTGTTTTTT. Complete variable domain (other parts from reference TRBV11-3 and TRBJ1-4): EAGVVQSPRYKIIEKKQPVAFWCNPISGHNTLYWYLQNLGQGPELLIRYENEEAVDDSQLPKDRFSAERLKGVDSTLKIQPAELGDSAVYLCASSQAGTGGSKLFFGSGTQLSVL.

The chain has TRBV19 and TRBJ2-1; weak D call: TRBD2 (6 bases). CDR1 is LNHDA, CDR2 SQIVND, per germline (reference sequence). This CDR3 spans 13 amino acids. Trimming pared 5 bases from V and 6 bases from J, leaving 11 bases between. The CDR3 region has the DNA TGTGCCAGTAGTGTACTAGCAGCCAATGAGCAGTTCTTC. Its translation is CASSVLAANEQFF.

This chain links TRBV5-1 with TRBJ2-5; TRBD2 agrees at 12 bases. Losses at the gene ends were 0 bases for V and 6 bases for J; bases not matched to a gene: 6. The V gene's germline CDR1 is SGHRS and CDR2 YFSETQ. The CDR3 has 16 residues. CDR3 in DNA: TGCGCCAGCAGCTTGGTCGCTAGCGGGGGGGAAAAGACCCAGTACTTC. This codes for CASSLVASGGEKTQYF.